This T cell receptor (beta chain) comes out of a study of radiotherapy plus CTLA-4 blockade in lung cancer. Study background: Objective responses were recorded in around 18% of patients, with disease control recorded in 25% to 40%.

The study treated chemo-refractory metastatic non-small-cell lung cancer patients with focal radiation plus ipilimumab CTLA-4 blockade. Study-level results: Dynamics of early blood T cell clones, together with interferon-beta, were reportedly the best predictors of response. In blood, tumor-derived TCR clones expanded after radiotherapy plus ipilimumab.

A word on this clone: No antigen is known for it.

The table came from immunoSEQ multiplex PCR; TCRdb's copy has only in-frame clones and leaves some out. There are roughly 120,000 clones in the sample; roughly 74% occur only once, and approximately 5.2% lies in the top ten. V was pared by 6 bases and J by 6 bases, with 6 bases of the junction left unmatched. The CDR3 totals 13 residues. Germline values: CDR1 MDHEN, CDR2 SYDVKM. J is TRBJ1-2 and V is TRBV28; 8 nucleotides line up with TRBD1. The sample here was peripheral blood, taken from a patient treated with radiotherapy plus ipilimumab. The receptor was isolated from a human donor with non-small cell lung cancer who had a partial response to radiotherapy plus ipilimumab. Here the CDR3 DNA reads TGTGCCAGCAGGCCGGACAGGGTAGATGGCTACACCTTC. It is translated as CASRPDRVDGYTF.